This T cell receptor (beta chain) was found in a study of neurological immune-mediated disorders. Study as a whole: The approximately 34 multiple sclerosis patients comprised about 30 relapsing-remitting and 3 secondary progressive cases.

The CDR3 length is 16 residues. Germline V gene lookup returns CDR1 DFQATT and CDR2 SNEGSKA (reference sequence). V lost 0 bases and J 0 bases, leaving 12 bases between the germline ends. Time point defined: longitudinal time-point 2. Study findings and constraints: The repertoires of 18 of 34 multiple sclerosis patients were placed by phylogenetic grouping in a single related-CDR3 cluster, which may be a signature. The expanded clones of different subjects shared no CDR3 amino acid sequences (suggesting private repertoires in all groups).

This clonotype was counted ten times or more. Its antigen is as yet unknown. One entry per CDR3 protein results from TCRdb running MiXCR on the 5' RACE reads. The data show approximately 80,000 distinct CDR3 sequences, 4.5% to 7.5% seen once. This receptor was taken from an older woman with multiple sclerosis. The sequenced sample consisted of PBMCs. The J gene is TRBJ1-5, the V gene TRBV20-1; unclear D gene. The CDR3 bases are TGCAGTGCTAGAGATCTGGCAGCTTATAGCAATCAGCCCCAGCATTTT. It translates to CSARDLAAYSNQPQHF.